Presented here are 30 T cell receptor beta chains from one specimen sequenced in a study of tumor-infiltrating lymphocytes in oesophageal squamous cell carcinoma. TCRdb recomputed calls from the PCR reads with MiXCR, one row per CDR3 protein. The sample records over 15,000 distinct CDR3 sequences, around half being singletons. The specimen was esophageal tumor tissue. These TCRs come from a female donor with esophageal squamous cell carcinoma.

Note on this clonotype: This sequence may be a read error, since a much larger clone differs from it by one base. The rearrangement links TRBV11-2 to TRBJ2-7, with 7 bases that match TRBD1. With 5 bases clipped from V and 7 bases from J, the junction kept 14 bases outside the gene matches. Germline CDR1 and CDR2: SGHAT and FQNNGV. The CDR3 sequence is 15 residues long. This chain's CDR3 is CASSSRDSSYNEQYF. The DNA for the CDR3 is TGTGCCAGCAGCAGCCGGGACAGCTCCTACAATGAGCAGTACTTC.

The chain joins TRBV28 to TRBJ1-2; 9 bases line up with TRBD1. CDR1 MDHEN and CDR2 SYDVKM come from the germline V gene. The V segment lost 1 base and the J segment 6 bases; nucleotides outside the gene matches: 9. CDR3 length: 16 residues. This CDR3 is CASSLSGQGLGDGYTF. Here the CDR3 DNA reads TGTGCCAGCAGTTTATCCGGACAGGGGTTAGGGGATGGCTACACCTTC.

Note on this clonotype: The CDR3 end shows no conserved phenylalanine or tryptophan, and so a read error is likely. Because the CDR3's place on the DNA is in doubt, the DNA is left out and the CDR3 is given as listed by TCRdb. The chain recombines TRBV7-6 with TRBJ2-6; the listed D gene, TRBD1, was not tested against the DNA. The CDR3 comprises 13 residues, both ends counted. The germline V gene has CDR1 SGHVS and CDR2 FNYEAQ. The CDR3 reads CASSLGGQQYFGA.

The V call is TRBV7-4, the J call TRBJ2-4; D may be TRBD1 (5 bases). Matching the DNA end better, TRBJ1-2 makes the J call doubtful. Germline V gene data show CDR1 as SGHVT and CDR2 as SQSDAQ. This CDR3 is built from 13 residues. The CDR3 sequence is CASTPGSGRGYTF. CDR3 nucleotides: TGTGCCAGCACCCCCGGCTCGGGGCGAGGCTACACCTTC.

The rearrangement joins TRBV28 to TRBJ2-5, with TRBD1 matching over 10 bases. The DNA end is more similar to TRBJ2-7, so the J call may be wrong. Germline V CDR1 and CDR2: MDHEN, SYDVKM. The CDR3 is 16 amino acids. This chain's CDR3 is CASSPLGGTGVLEQYF. As DNA, the CDR3 is TGTGCCAGCAGTCCTCTTGGCGGGACAGGGGTCCTCGAGCAGTACTTC.

The chain uses TRBV6-9 and TRBJ2-3; unclear D gene. Judging by the DNA end, TRBJ2-1 fits better; the J call may be wrong. Germline CDR1 and CDR2: MNHGY and SVAAGI. This CDR3 comprises 10 residues. CDR3 nucleotides: TGTGCCAGCTCGGACGGCGAGCAGTTCTTC. Protein sequence: CASSDGEQFF.

Worth noting for this clonotype: This may arise from a read error, as a much more abundant clone is one base away. The V and J genes are TRBV19 and TRBJ2-1; 7 bases match TRBD1. The DNA end is more similar to TRBJ2-7, so the J call may be wrong. From germline, CDR1 is LNHDA and CDR2 SQIVND (reference sequence). CDR3 length: 13 residues. The CDR3 DNA is TGTGCCAGTAGTATGAGACAGGGTACTGAGCAGTACTTC. This codes for CASSMRQGTEQYF.

J is TRBJ2-6 and V is TRBV7-2; D possibly uses TRBD1 or TRBD2 (5 bases each). The DNA matches TRBJ2-7 better at its end, which makes the J call doubtful. There are 13 residues in the CDR3. Per the germline V gene, CDR1 is SGHTA and CDR2 is FQGNSA. The CDR3 here is CASSLSGPNEQYF. CDR3 sequence (DNA): TGTGCCAGCAGCTTATCGGGACCCAACGAGCAGTACTTC.

This clonotype occurred many times. The rearrangement uses TRBV7-9 and TRBJ2-5; D is undetermined. V lost 2 bases to trimming and J lost 5 bases, with 9 bases between them. In germline, CDR1 is SEHNR, CDR2 FQNEAQ (reference sequence). The CDR3 consists of 13 residues. In DNA form, the CDR3 reads TGTGCCAGCAGCTTATCGACTGGGGAGACCCAGTACTTC. Protein: CASSLSTGETQYF.

The chain couples TRBV7-8 to TRBJ2-4, with TRBD2 matching 13 bases. The closer fit of TRBJ2-5 to the DNA end suggests the J call may be wrong. The germline CDR1 and CDR2 sequences are SGHVS and FQNEAQ. The CDR3 is 16 amino acids. The CDR3 reads CASSSPGLAGRETQYF. Written as DNA, the CDR3 is TGTGCCAGCAGCTCGCCGGGACTAGCGGGGAGGGAGACCCAGTACTTC.

The chain joins TRBV7-3 to TRBJ1-1; 10 bases map to TRBD2. The tail of the sequence fits TRBJ2-2 better, so the J call may be wrong. Per germline, CDR1 SGHTA and CDR2 FQGTGA. This CDR3 region has 16 residues. This chain's CDR3 is CASSSTGGLAIGELFF. CDR3 in DNA: TGTGCCAGCAGCTCAACCGGGGGACTAGCGATCGGGGAGCTGTTTTTT.

For the CDR3, the DNA is TGTGCCAGCAGCTCGCCTTACAGGGTATTAAGTGGAGAGACCCAGTACTTC. The encoded protein is CASSSPYRVLSGETQYF. The rearrangement links TRBV7-2 to TRBJ2-7; possible D gene TRBD1, 6 bases. The J call may not be correct, given that the DNA end is closer to TRBJ2-5. Looked up from germline, CDR1 is SGHTA and CDR2 is FQGNSA. This CDR3 has 17 amino acids.

This clonotype has only a few counts. A junction end diverges from the germline sequence, so it may reflect a read error. The J gene is TRBJ2-7, the V gene TRBV7-2; D may be TRBD1 (6 bases). The germline CDR1 and CDR2 sequences are SGHTA and FQGNSA. This CDR3 spans 14 amino acids. CDR3 in amino acids: CASSSHRASYEQYF. The CDR3 nucleotides read TGTGCCAGCAGCTCTCACAGGGCGTCCTACGAGCAGTACTTT.

This clonotype came up many times. V is TRBV5-8 and J is TRBJ2-7; 9 bases are a match to TRBD2. Germline lookup yields CDR1 SGHTS and CDR2 YDEGEE. CDR3 size: 14 residues. Unmatched junction bases numbered 8, after V lost 6 bases and J lost 4 bases. The CDR3 DNA reads as TGTGCCAGCACCCGACTAGCGGAAGAATACGAGCAGTACTTC. As protein: CASTRLAEEYEQYF.

This rearrangement joins TRBV24-1 to TRBJ2-1, with TRBD1 as a possible D gene (6 bases). Between the trimmed V and J ends, which lost 3 bases and 0 bases, there was a span of 14 bases. This CDR3 contains 17 residues. Germline V lookup: CDR1 KGHDR, CDR2 SFDVKD. The CDR3 DNA reads as TGTGCCACCAGTGATGGGGGCCTTATTTCCTCCTACAATGAGCAGTTCTTC. Amino acids: CATSDGGLISSYNEQFF.

This clonotype was observed a few times. The chain is built from TRBV11-3 and TRBJ2-5; D uncertain. CDR3 size: 12 residues. Germline loops: CDR1 SGHNT, CDR2 YENEEA. The V end lost 3 bases, the J end lost 7 bases, and 9 bases lay between the germline ends. The CDR3, as DNA: TGTGCCAGCAGCTTCGACGGCGGGACCCAGTACTTC. Its translation is CASSFDGGTQYF.

The chain recombines TRBV7-9 with TRBJ2-3; D possibly corresponds to TRBD1 (6 bases). CDR3 length: 13 residues. CDR1 is SEHNR and CDR2 is FQNEAQ in the germline V gene (reference sequence). Between the trimmed V and J ends, which lost 5 bases and 7 bases, there was a span of 13 bases. CDR3 in amino acids: CASSEGQSNTQYF. The CDR3 DNA sequence: TGTGCCAGCAGCGAAGGACAGTCGAATACGCAGTATTTT.

As to this clonotype: No conserved phenylalanine or tryptophan is present at the end of the CDR3, so a read error is the likely explanation. The DNA is omitted, as the CDR3 cannot be located on it reliably, and the CDR3 follows TCRdb's listing. The J gene is TRBJ2-4, the V gene TRBV7-2. The CDR3 adds up to 21 amino acids, both ends counted. Germline CDR1 and CDR2: SGHTA and FQGNSA. The CDR3: CASSLDDISTRAAKNIQYFGA.

The chain combines TRBV12-3 or TRBV12-4 with TRBJ2-7, with 8 bases that match TRBD1. The DNA end favors TRBJ2-1, so the J call may be wrong. CDR3 length: 15 residues. The CDR3 sequence: CASSFVDRVYNEQFF. CDR3 nucleotides: TGTGCCAGCAGTTTTGTGGACAGGGTTTACAATGAGCAGTTCTTC.

The chain employs TRBV7-2 and TRBJ2-7; D possibly corresponds to TRBD2 (5 bases). Per germline, CDR1 SGHTA and CDR2 FQGNSA. V lost 4 bases and J lost 3, with 16 bases in between. This CDR3 has 15 amino acids. The CDR3 spells CASSYAEGSGYEQYF. CDR3 DNA: TGTGCCAGCAGCTACGCTGAGGGATCAGGCTACGAGCAGTACTTC.

This chain links TRBV6-1 with TRBJ2-4, with 9 positions matching TRBD1. The J call may be mistaken, given a closer DNA end match to TRBJ2-5. The CDR3 runs 12 residues. Per germline, CDR1 MNHNS and CDR2 SASEGT. DNA for the CDR3: TGTGCCACTTGGGACAGGGTGGAGACCCAGTACTTC. Protein sequence: CATWDRVETQYF.

The CDR3 is CASSLAGLAGETQYF. CDR3 DNA: TGTGCCAGCAGCTTAGCGGGACTAGCGGGAGAGACCCAGTACTTC. This chain links TRBV7-9 with TRBJ2-1, with 12 bases that match TRBD2. Gene TRBJ2-5 matches the end of the DNA better, so the J call may be wrong. Germline CDR1 reads SEHNR; CDR2 reads FQNEAQ (reference sequence). The CDR3 contains 15 residues.

The chain employs TRBV7-6 and TRBJ2-6; 9 positions agree with TRBD2. The DNA end is more similar to TRBJ2-7, so the J call may be wrong. The CDR3 is made up of 14 amino acids. Germline V gene data show CDR1 as SGHVS and CDR2 as FNYEAQ. CDR3 sequence: CASSTSGPTYEQYF. In nucleotides, the CDR3 is TGTGCCAGCAGCACTAGCGGGCCTACCTACGAGCAGTACTTC.

Points on this clonotype: Because it lacks the conserved phenylalanine or tryptophan at the end, this CDR3 is likely a read error. The rearrangement links TRBV11-2 to TRBJ2-3, with D unclear. This CDR3 region has 15 residues. V was trimmed by 0 bases and J by 4 bases, leaving 11 bases between them. CDR1 SGHAT and CDR2 FQNNGV come from the germline V gene. CDR3 protein: CASSLEVEQPDTQYV. CDR3 nucleotide sequence: TGTGCCAGCAGCTTAGAGGTCGAGCAGCCAGATACGCAGTATGTT.

CDR3 sequence: CASSFSFPSGTQFF. As DNA, the CDR3 is TGTGCCAGCAGCTTCTCTTTTCCTAGCGGGACGCAGTTCTTC. The chain couples TRBV12-3 or TRBV12-4 to TRBJ2-6; 9 nucleotides line up with TRBD2. The J call may be faulty, since TRBJ2-1 better matches the DNA end. This CDR3 has 14 amino acids.

This clonotype was seen many times. The rearrangement links TRBV6-1 to TRBJ2-5; D tentatively fits TRBD1 or TRBD2 (6 bases each). The tail of the sequence fits TRBJ2-7 better, so the J call may be wrong. Per germline, CDR1 MNHNS and CDR2 SASEGT. The CDR3 consists of 15 residues. For the CDR3, the DNA is TGTGCCAGCAGTGACTTGGGGGGCGCATTCTACGAGCAGTACTTC. Its translation: CASSDLGGAFYEQYF.

By sample fraction, this clonotype is medium-sized (0.01 to 0.1%). The chain carries TRBV10-3 and TRBJ2-1; TRBD2 aligns across 8 bases. V was clipped by 7 bases and J by 9 bases; unmatched bases: 17. Germline CDR1 reads ENHRY; CDR2 reads SYGVKD. The CDR3 contains 16 residues. The CDR3 spells CAIMYSQAGDVGEQFF. CDR3 bases: TGTGCCATCATGTATTCGCAAGCGGGAGATGTTGGTGAGCAGTTCTTC.

This clonotype was seen many times. A read error is possible here, since a much larger clone lies one base away. V gene TRBV7-9 combines with J gene TRBJ2-5, with TRBD2 as a possible D gene (6 bases). Germline CDR1 is SEHNR and CDR2 is FQNEAQ (reference sequence). The CDR3 length is 12 residues. V lost 5 bases and J lost 11, with 15 bases in between. The CDR3 DNA reads TGTGCCAGCAGCCCCCCCCGGGGGAAGCAGTACTTC. It specifies CASSPPRGKQYF. Filled out from reference TRBV7-9 and TRBJ2-5, the complete variable domain reads DTGVSQNPRHKITKRGQNVTFRCDPISEHNRLYWYRQTLGQGPEFLTYFQNEAQLEKSRLLSDRFSAERPKGSFSTLEIQRTEQGDSAMYLCASSPPRGKQYFGPGTRLLVL.

This clonotype has at least ten counts. The chain carries TRBV5-1 and TRBJ2-1; 10 nucleotides match TRBD1. This CDR3 contains 16 residues. With V trimmed by 0 bases and J by 3 bases, 3 bases remained unmatched. The germline V gene has CDR1 SGHRS and CDR2 YFSETQ. DNA of the CDR3: TGCGCCAGCAGCTTGGCCCGGACAGGGGGCTACAATGAGCAGTTCTTC. It encodes CASSLARTGGYNEQFF.

The genes are TRBV12-3 or TRBV12-4 and TRBJ2-2, with D perhaps matching TRBD1 (5 bases). The CDR3 totals 12 residues. V dropped 5 bases and J dropped 8 bases, with 9 bases sitting between them. The DNA of the CDR3 is TGTGCCAGCAGTCCCAGGGCAGGGGAGCTGTTTTTT. The encoded protein is CASSPRAGELFF.